This is a list of T cell receptor beta chains from one sample in a study of relationships among human T cell subsets. Each CDR3 protein is one row after TCRdb ran MiXCR on the multiplex PCR reads. Here the sample spans under 15,000 distinct CDR3 sequences, around 69% being singletons. The specimen was CD4+ Th1 cells sorted from blood. Receptors were obtained from a man aged 40-49 years in good health. Both conserved end residues are part of each CDR3. The order of the fields is V gene, clone size, J gene, D gene, CDR3 protein, CDR3 DNA. D genes are given only for firm matches. Clone size is given for some rows only: seen once, a few or many times, or a class if the clone is expanded.

>TRBV28|NA|TRBJ1-5|NA
CASSGIRDSNQPQHF
TGTGCCAGCAGTGGGATCAGGGATAGCAATCAGCCCCAGCATTTT
>TRBV12-3/TRBV12-4|NA|TRBJ1-1|NA
CASNPPGFTEAFF
TGTGCCAGCAATCCTCCCGGTTTCACTGAAGCTTTCTTT
>TRBV30|NA|TRBJ2-5|TRBD1
CAWGDSLYQETQYF
TGTGCCTGGGGGGACAGCTTGTACCAAGAGACCCAGTACTTC
>TRBV11-2|once|TRBJ2-3|NA
CASSPRFGALDTQYF
TGTGCCAGCAGCCCTAGGTTTGGGGCCCTAGATACGCAGTATTTT
>TRBV5-1|NA|TRBJ2-1|NA
CASSPGTFNEQFF
TGCGCCAGCAGCCCGGGGACATTCAATGAGCAGTTCTTC
>TRBV11-3|NA|TRBJ1-3|NA
CASSLGLGSGNTIYF
TGTGCCAGCAGCTTGGGTCTTGGCTCTGGAAACACCATATATTTT
>TRBV11-3|few|TRBJ2-1|NA
CASSFGDEQFF
TGTGCCAGCAGCTTTGGAGATGAGCAGTTCTTC
>TRBV28|NA|TRBJ1-1|NA
CASSLQGTTEAFF
TGTGCCAGCAGTTTACAGGGCACCACTGAAGCTTTCTTT
>TRBV27|NA|TRBJ2-6|NA
CASRMQGAGANVLTF
TGTGCCAGCAGGATGCAAGGGGCTGGGGCCAACGTCCTGACTTTC
>TRBV4-1|NA|TRBJ2-7|TRBD2
CASSNSGGLTYEQYF
TGCGCCAGCAGCAATAGCGGGGGGCTAACCTACGAGCAGTACTTC
>TRBV28|NA|TRBJ2-1|TRBD2
CASTSGGTSYNEQFF
TGTGCCAGCACTAGCGGGGGGACCTCCTACAATGAGCAGTTCTTC
>TRBV5-1|NA|TRBJ1-1|NA
CASNHGQQNTEAFF
TGCGCCAGCAATCATGGACAGCAGAACACTGAAGCTTTCTTT
>TRBV7-3|NA|TRBJ2-1|NA
CASSPPGAGVTEQFF
TGTGCCAGCAGCCCCCCCGGGGCAGGGGTAACTGAGCAGTTCTTC
>TRBV2|once|TRBJ2-3|NA
CASRDFTDTQYF
TGTGCCAGCAGGGACTTCACAGATACGCAGTATTTT
>TRBV5-1|NA|TRBJ2-5|TRBD1
CASSLGNRGETQYF
TGCGCCAGCAGCTTGGGGAACAGGGGAGAGACCCAGTACTTC
>TRBV20-1|NA|TRBJ2-5|NA
CSASKSGASSRGTQYF
TGCAGTGCTAGCAAGAGCGGGGCCTCCTCCAGGGGGACCCAGTACTTC
>TRBV5-1|NA|TRBJ1-2|NA
CASSLGLGNYGYTF
TGCGCCAGCAGCTTGGGTCTGGGGAACTATGGCTACACCTTC